This T cell receptor (beta chain) originates from a study of shared clonotypes between healthy human individuals (dated by TCRdb to the early 2020s). For the wider study: A few men and a couple of women, aged 18 to 49 years, made up the cohort. Between about 0.85 and 9.5 billion PBMCs per donor were obtained by leukapheresis. To increase sequencing depth and limit assay-specific biases, different laboratories used diverse techniques to prepare libraries and sequence TCR repertoires. For each donor, three plates each were used for CD4 naive and CD4 memory, two plates were used for CD8 naive, and one plate was used for CD8 memory. To estimate repertoire size and how much clonotype sharing occurs between individuals, the study deeply sequenced the blood TCR repertoires of five healthy adults.

The trim is 0 bases for V and 5 bases for J, with a gap of 19 bases between the germline ends. CDR1 SGHAT and CDR2 FQNNGV are derived from the germline V gene. Inclusive of the bounding cysteine and phenylalanine, the CDR3 is 17 residues long. Just CDR3 DNA is preserved here, 51 bases in frame from base 1. Using the deep immunoSEQ assay, multiplex PCR amplified TCR CDR3 regions from genomic DNA. Extracted genomic DNA from each cell subset was spread evenly across all wells of several immunoSEQ 96-well plates, with each plate serving as a replicate. For sorted subsets, 200 to 250 ng of genomic DNA, equivalent to roughly 33,000 T cell genomes, went into each replicate PCR. Purified libraries were quantified with a Qubit 3.0 fluorometer, sized on a Bioanalyzer 2100, and re-quantified with the KAPA Library Quantification kit. A separate single-read 150-cycle Illumina NextSeq 550 flow cell was used to sequence each immunoSEQ 96-well plate. The authors processed their data as follows. The immunoSEQ output contained only junctional sequences without quality scores, so filtering could not match that applied to full-length reads. Sequences were annotated with PyIR, a Python wrapper for IgBLAST v1.9, and V/J genes and CDR3 were assigned using IMGT germline references. Reads were filtered out if the reads had weak V/J assignments (E-value above 1e-6), no CDR3, stop codons, out-of-frame junctions, or ambiguous translated residues. V3J clonotypes were defined as sequences sharing the same inferred V gene, J gene, and CDR3 amino acid sequence. The percentage overlap between two repertoires was calculated by dividing the number of shared unique clonotypes by the size of the smaller repertoire. Repertoire richness was assessed with RTK rarefaction, the Chao1 estimator, and Recon v2.1 estimates of unobserved clonotypes. Generation probabilities for all TCRbeta clonotypes obtained by the gDNA method from a handful of donors were computed using OLGA. What TCRdb holds here is the immuneACCESS table cut down to in-frame rearrangements. Part of the clones is not present; checked against another copy, under half of the missing clones reflect an unresolved V gene, and the others are unexplained. D and trimming were read from the DNA, whereas the V and J calls and clone size are those reported in that table. This sample comprises roughly 810,000 clones, about 97% of them detected only once. The top ten constitute about 0.21% of the sample.

CD8 naive samples were CD45RO-negative cells positively selected for CCR7, giving a CD45RA+CCR7+ population that excluded TemRA cells. Healthy HIV-negative adults with no recently reported acute infections or vaccinations were included as donors. Every donor was a Caucasian adult living in Nashville, Tennessee, USA. Blood was obtained by leukapheresis, after which PBMCs were separated by Ficoll-Histopaque density gradient centrifugation and cryopreserved in liquid nitrogen vapor phase. Analytical flow cytometry was used to check the purity and quantity of each magnetically sorted T cell population. Genomic DNA was isolated from each sorted fraction and quantified by UV absorbance on a Nanodrop 2000c. Findings and caveats that apply to the study as a whole: Based on pairwise subsampling, the degree of clonotype sharing among donors was expected to be affected by sequencing depth. Sampling was restricted to blood, and TCR repertoires in tissue are likely to differ from TCR repertoires in blood. Even with the large sequencing depth, rarefaction of the sorted-subset datasets indicated that sequencing was incomplete. The genetic and exposure-history diversity represented was limited by the small number of donors. Clonotypes shared by all four sorted-subset donors showed higher generation probabilities than non-shared clonotypes. Estimated clonotype richness was generally larger for naive than for memory subsets. About 4.5% of naive CD4, 3.5% of naive CD8, roughly 2.4% of memory CD4, and around 0.4% of memory CD8 clonotypes were shared across several donors.

For this clone: Its antigen has not been determined. No base qualities exist here, and no much larger clone lies one base off it.

The V and J segments used are TRBV11-2 and TRBJ1-1, with TRBD1 perhaps the D gene, on 6 matching bases. Sequenced input: naive CD8+ T cells sorted from blood. The sample's cell subset or site label is to be understood as: CD45RA+CCR7+. The sequence was collected from a man aged 25 to 40 in good health. The DNA sequence reads TGTGCCAGCAGCTTAGATTTGATTAACAGGGTGAGGACTGAAGCTTTCTTT. Its coded protein is CASSLDLINRVRTEAFF.